The 25 T cell receptor beta chains listed next were all sequenced from one sample in a study of cytomegalovirus exposure and HLA in healthy donors. The repertoire was sequenced with immunoSEQ multiplex PCR; TCRdb's copy has only in-frame clones and lacks some. Among approximately 200,000 clones listed, around 90% were seen once. Input material: PBMCs. These receptors were collected from a woman younger than 35 in good health and CMV-seronegative.

CDR3 DNA sequence: TGCGCCAGCAGCCAAGCCGTAAGGGGGCTTCAGCCCCAGCATTTT. It is translated as CASSQAVRGLQPQHF. The J gene is TRBJ1-5, the V gene TRBV4-3; the match to TRBD1 covers 7 bases. CDR1 and CDR2 (germline): LGHNA, YSLEER. CDR3 length: 15 residues. V gave up 1 base and J gave up 6 bases; unmatched junction bases: 6.

The chain is built from TRBV4-3 and TRBJ2-7; TRBD2 matches 8 bases. This CDR3 has 16 residues. Losses at the gene ends were 1 base for V and 3 bases for J; bases not matched to a gene: 8. Germline V gene data show CDR1 as LGHNA and CDR2 as YSLEER. CDR3 bases: TGCGCCAGCAGCCAAGGCTCGGGAGGGCTTAGCTACGAGCAGTACTTC. Its protein product is CASSQGSGGLSYEQYF.

The V and J genes are TRBV9 and TRBJ2-5; 10 bases map to TRBD1. Germline V gene sequence: CDR1 SGDLS, CDR2 YYNGEE. V gave up 0 bases and J gave up 7 bases; unmatched junction bases: 3. The CDR3 is 14 amino acids. As DNA, the CDR3 is TGTGCCAGCAGCGTAGGGACAGGGGGGGGGACCCAGTACTTC. This sequence encodes CASSVGTGGGTQYF.

The chain recombines TRBV7-2 with TRBJ2-7; 8 nucleotides align to TRBD2. This CDR3 region has 14 residues. The V and J ends lost 5 bases and 3 bases, in that order; junction bases with no gene match: 6. Per germline, CDR1 SGHTA and CDR2 FQGNSA. The CDR3 is CASSGPGLGYEQYF. CDR3 coding DNA: TGTGCCAGCAGCGGTCCGGGACTAGGCTACGAGCAGTACTTC.

Only a few counts were recorded for this clone. The CDR3 nucleotides are TGCAGTGCCCCTCGGGAAGAGCAGTACTTC. It encodes CSAPREEQYF. This chain uses TRBV20-1 with TRBJ2-7; TRBD2 might be the D (5 bases). The V end was cut by 6 bases, the J end by 7 bases, with 10 bases between. CDR1 and CDR2 (germline): DFQATT, SNEGSKA (reference sequence). The CDR3 spans 10 residues.

The rearrangement uses TRBV6-6 and TRBJ2-7; TRBD1 matches 8 bases. The CDR3 is 16 residues long. The V and J ends lost 2 bases and 6 bases, in that order; junction bases with no gene match: 12. Per the germline V gene, CDR1 is MNHNY and CDR2 is SVGAGI (reference sequence). This CDR3 reads CASSYRPGGDLGEQYF. As DNA, the CDR3 is TGTGCCAGCAGTTACCGACCAGGGGGCGATTTGGGCGAGCAGTACTTC.

CDR3 region: CASSLLGAGAPSEQYF. In DNA, the CDR3 is TGTGCCAGCAGTTTGCTTGGAGCGGGAGCCCCCAGCGAGCAGTACTTC. The V and J genes are TRBV28 and TRBJ2-7; 8 nucleotides line up with TRBD2. Germline V gene sequence: CDR1 MDHEN, CDR2 SYDVKM. The trim removed 3 bases at V and 6 bases at J, leaving 13 bases unmatched. CDR3 length: 16 amino acids.

The chain recombines TRBV9 with TRBJ2-1; TRBD2 matches 12 bases. This CDR3 region has 18 residues. After removal of 3 bases from V and 0 bases from J, the junction contained 7 bases not matched to a gene. The germline gives CDR1 SGDLS, CDR2 YYNGEE. The CDR3 DNA reads TGTGCCAGCAGCGCTAGACTAGCGGGAGCCCTCTCCTACAATGAGCAGTTCTTC. It codes for CASSARLAGALSYNEQFF.

This chain connects TRBV18 to TRBJ1-1; D is possibly TRBD1 (6 bases). The germline CDR1 and CDR2 sequences are KGHSH and LQKENI. With 3 bases removed from V and 11 bases from J, the gap between germline ends came to 16 bases. The CDR3 is made up of 13 amino acids. The CDR3 here is CASSPSVGGAAFF. The CDR3 nucleotides read TGTGCCAGCTCACCCTCCGTGGGGGGGGCGGCTTTCTTT.

This sequence joins TRBV28 and TRBJ2-1, with D perhaps TRBD2 (6 bases). Germline CDR1 and CDR2: MDHEN and SYDVKM. This CDR3 spans 16 amino acids. Deletions cut 1 base from V and 7 bases from J, with 17 bases between. The CDR3 loop is CASSLLGLAGRNEQFF. The DNA of the CDR3 is TGTGCCAGCAGTTTATTGGGACTGGCGGGCCGAAATGAGCAGTTCTTC.

The chain couples TRBV9 to TRBJ2-1; 8 bases fit TRBD2. Germline CDR1 is SGDLS and CDR2 is YYNGEE. V trimming: 4 bases; J trimming: 4 bases; junction bases outside the gene matches: 13. The CDR3 is made up of 17 amino acids. The CDR3 loop is CASSRPRSGSPYNEQFF. As DNA, the CDR3 is TGTGCCAGCAGCCGTCCAAGGAGCGGGAGTCCTTACAATGAGCAGTTCTTC.

V gene TRBV5-6 combines with J gene TRBJ1-2, with D perhaps matching TRBD1 (6 bases). The germline V gene has CDR1 SGHDT and CDR2 YYEEEE. The CDR3 has 14 amino acids. V gave up 0 bases and J gave up 4 bases, with 10 bases separating them. The CDR3 loop reads CASSLGGRAYGYTF. The CDR3 bases are TGTGCCAGCAGCTTGGGGGGGCGCGCCTATGGCTACACCTTC.

This rearrangement joins TRBV27 to TRBJ1-5; unclear D gene. Germline V lookup: CDR1 MNHEY, CDR2 SMNVEV (reference sequence). There are 16 residues in the CDR3. V dropped 3 bases and J dropped 2 bases, with 14 bases sitting between them. The CDR3: CASSLAGGLGNQPQHF. The DNA for the CDR3 is TGTGCCAGCAGTTTGGCAGGAGGGTTGGGCAATCAGCCCCAGCATTTT.

This chain uses TRBV5-1 with TRBJ2-3; D is perhaps TRBD2 (6 bases). The CDR3 consists of 15 residues. Looked up from germline, CDR1 is SGHRS and CDR2 is YFSETQ. The germline V and J ends were trimmed by 0 bases and 1 base, with 9 bases remaining between them. The CDR3 bases are TGCGCCAGCAGCTTGGAACCGGGGGGCACAGATACGCAGTATTTT. It is translated as CASSLEPGGTDTQYF.

The chain links TRBV6-1 to TRBJ1-5, with 9 positions matching TRBD1. CDR3 size: 14 residues. Trimming cost V 4 bases and J 10 bases; bases outside gene matches: 8. Germline V CDR1 and CDR2: MNHNS, SASEGT. CDR3 in DNA: TGTGCCAGCAGTGCCACAGGGGGCTCTCCCCCCCAGCATTTT. This translates into CASSATGGSPPQHF.

The sample holds one count of this clone. The J gene is TRBJ2-2, the V gene TRBV18; tentative D call: TRBD1 (6 bases). CDR1 is KGHSH and CDR2 is LQKENI in the germline V gene. Trimming removed 6 bases from V and 2 bases from J, with 16 bases in between. The CDR3 runs 16 residues. CDR3 protein: CASSRNTGQNTGELFF. CDR3 bases: TGTGCCAGCTCGCGAAACACGGGACAAAACACCGGGGAGCTGTTTTTT.

This chain uses TRBV7-9 with TRBJ1-2; maybe TRBD1 (6 bases). Germline CDR1 reads SEHNR; CDR2 reads FQNEAQ (reference sequence). There are 16 residues in the CDR3. V was cut by 4 bases and J by 4 bases, with 19 bases left in between. Written as DNA, the CDR3 is TGTGCCAGCAGCTCATCTAGACAGGCGGTGGGCTATGGCTACACCTTC. Translation: CASSSSRQAVGYGYTF.

V gene TRBV14 combines with J gene TRBJ2-1; tentative D call: TRBD2 (6 bases). V gave up 5 bases and J gave up 10 bases, with 21 bases separating them. There are 15 residues in the CDR3. Germline V gene lookup returns CDR1 SGHDN and CDR2 FVKESK. CDR3 amino acids: CASSATRDSFPEQFF. CDR3 coding DNA: TGTGCCAGCAGCGCAACCCGGGACTCATTCCCCGAGCAGTTCTTC.

V and J are TRBV27 and TRBJ2-7, with 10 bases fitting TRBD1. Trimming cost V 1 base and J 4 bases; bases outside gene matches: 4. This CDR3 is built from 15 residues. The germline V gene encodes CDR1 MNHEY and CDR2 SMNVEV (reference sequence). CDR3: CASSLLGTGVYEQYF. The CDR3 DNA reads as TGTGCCAGCAGTTTATTAGGGACAGGGGTATACGAGCAGTACTTC.

The chain uses TRBV18 and TRBJ2-7, with D perhaps matching TRBD2 (6 bases). Per germline, CDR1 KGHSH and CDR2 LQKENI. The CDR3 runs to 16 residues. The germline V and J ends were trimmed by 4 bases and 4 bases, with 20 bases remaining between them. CDR3 bases: TGTGCCAGCTCACGAGCTCTGTTGGGGGGATCTTACGAGCAGTACTTC. Its protein product is CASSRALLGGSYEQYF.

This rearrangement joins TRBV5-1 to TRBJ1-1; 8 bases map to TRBD1. The CDR3 runs 15 residues. V shed 3 bases, J shed 5 bases, and the junction held 9 bases outside the gene matches. The V gene's germline CDR1 is SGHRS and CDR2 YFSETQ. CDR3 DNA sequence: TGCGCCAGCAGCTGGGCGAGGACAGGGCGAACTGAAGCTTTCTTT. It encodes CASSWARTGRTEAFF.

The chain couples TRBV27 to TRBJ2-3; 7 bases fit TRBD2. The CDR3 contains 14 residues. CDR1 MNHEY and CDR2 SMNVEV come from the germline V gene (reference sequence). Trimming removed 3 bases from V and 4 bases from J; junction bases left unmatched: 4. CDR3 protein: CASSFERDPDTQYF. The CDR3, as DNA: TGTGCCAGCAGTTTTGAGCGGGATCCAGATACGCAGTATTTT.

The J gene is TRBJ1-2, the V gene TRBV6-6; perhaps TRBD1 as D (6 bases). Trimming stripped 6 bases from V and 8 bases from J, with 16 bases between. The CDR3 is 13 amino acids. Germline lookup yields CDR1 MNHNY and CDR2 SVGAGI (reference sequence). Here the CDR3 reads CASREQGSGGYTF. The CDR3 DNA reads as TGTGCCAGCAGGGAACAGGGATCGGGCGGCTACACCTTC.

The chain combines TRBV7-8 with TRBJ2-7; a weak D match, TRBD2 (6 bases). Per the germline V gene, CDR1 is SGHVS and CDR2 is FQNEAQ. The CDR3 is made up of 15 amino acids. Deletions cut 3 bases from V and 6 bases from J, with 18 bases between. Written as DNA, the CDR3 is TGTGCCAGCAGCTTCTTGCGGGGAGGTTGGGCCGAGCAGTACTTC. Its protein product is CASSFLRGGWAEQYF.

The chain links TRBV4-1 to TRBJ1-4, with a tentative D call TRBD1 (6 bases). This CDR3 has 16 amino acids. V dropped 4 bases and J dropped 4 bases, with 16 bases sitting between them. CDR1 is MGHRA and CDR2 is YSYEKL in the germline V gene. The CDR3, as DNA: TGCGCCAGCAGCCGAACCCGACAGGTGAATAATGAAAAACTGTTTTTT. It specifies CASSRTRQVNNEKLFF.